The 7 T cell receptor beta chains in this list originate from one sample, sequenced in a study of blood T cell repertoires in COVID-19. Sequencing was performed with immunoSEQ multiplex PCR; in TCRdb, only in-frame clones are kept and a portion is missing. The sample consists of 90,000 or so clones, approximately 82% of them appearing once. The sequenced sample was peripheral blood. These receptors all come from a man aged 55 to 70 with acute or convalescent COVID-19.

V and J are TRBV12-3 or TRBV12-4 and TRBJ1-2; 7 bases align to TRBD1. The CDR3 is 12 amino acids. After removal of 1 base from V and 13 bases from J, the junction contained 6 bases not matched to a gene. The CDR3 DNA reads as TGTGCCAGCAGTTTAGGGGACAGAGGTTTCACCTTC. It specifies CASSLGDRGFTF.

This clone has only one observation. V usage is TRBV23-1 and J usage is TRBJ2-1, with 7 bases identical to TRBD1. TRBV23-1 falls under the ORF class, with uncertain function. The V segment lost 8 bases and the J segment 0 bases; nucleotides outside the gene matches: 16. The CDR3 is 18 residues long. CDR3 sequence (DNA): TGCGCCAGCCAAACGGGACAGATTAACCCCAGCTCCTACAATGAGCAGTTCTTC. It encodes CASQTGQINPSSYNEQFF.

V usage is TRBV6-6 and J usage is TRBJ1-1; D is ambiguous. Germline V gene data show CDR1 as MNHNY and CDR2 as SVGAGI (reference sequence). Between the trimmed V and J ends, which lost 8 bases and 3 bases, there was a span of 7 bases. The CDR3 sequence is 11 residues long. The DNA for the CDR3 is TGTGCCAGCTCCCAGGACACTGAAGCTTTCTTT. Translation gives CASSQDTEAFF.

The V gene is TRBV18, the J gene TRBJ1-2; no clear D gene. The V and J ends lost 3 bases and 0 bases respectively, with 8 bases between them. The CDR3 extends over 14 amino acids. Germline V lookup: CDR1 KGHSH, CDR2 LQKENI. The CDR3 nucleotides read TGTGCCAGCTCACCTCGGGTTCCTAACTATGGCTACACCTTC. It encodes CASSPRVPNYGYTF.

The chain joins TRBV7-6 to TRBJ1-1; 8 bases agree with TRBD1. This CDR3 region has 15 residues. V lost 5 bases, J lost 2 bases, and 7 bases stayed unmatched. Germline V gives CDR1 SGHVS, CDR2 FNYEAQ. In DNA form, the CDR3 reads TGTGCCAGCAGCCAACGACAGGGGCTTAACACTGAAGCTTTCTTT. Its translation: CASSQRQGLNTEAFF.

CDR3 loop: CASKISGREQPQHF. In DNA form, the CDR3 reads TGTGCCAGTAAGATCTCGGGCAGGGAACAGCCCCAGCATTTT. The genes are TRBV6-5 and TRBJ1-5; maybe TRBD1 (5 bases). CDR3 length: 14 amino acids. The germline V and J ends were trimmed by 9 bases and 7 bases, with 19 bases remaining between them. CDR1 is MNHEY and CDR2 is SVGAGI in the germline V gene.

The chain uses TRBV4-2 and TRBJ2-2; the D gene is possibly TRBD1 (5 bases). The germline gives CDR1 LGHNA, CDR2 YNFKEQ. The CDR3 sequence is 14 residues long. V lost 5 bases to trimming and J lost 3 bases, with 10 bases between them. CDR3 sequence: CASSNIQDTGELFF. CDR3 nucleotides: TGTGCCAGCAGCAATATACAGGACACCGGGGAGCTGTTTTTT.